This T cell receptor (beta chain) comes out of a study of shared clonotypes between healthy human individuals. At the level of the study: Three plates each covered CD4 naive and memory; CD8 naive two, CD8 memory one.

Clones were read by immunoSEQ multiplex PCR, and TCRdb kept only the in-frame ones, dropping some. The table records fewer than 1.6 million clones, roughly 98.5% of them present only once. This CDR3 spans 16 amino acids. Trimming cost V 0 bases and J 5 bases, with 20 bases left between them. CDR1 and CDR2 from the germline V gene are GTSNPN and SVGIG (reference sequence). Study donors comprised healthy, HIV-negative adults devoid of recent acute infection or vaccination. Sequencing used naive CD4+ T cells sorted from blood. The subset is: CD45RA+ positively selected. The receptor was derived from a young man in good health. V usage is TRBV30 and J usage is TRBJ2-7, with D hard to call. As DNA, the CDR3 is TGTGCCTGGAGTGTAAACAGTTTGGACGACGGAGACGAGCAGTACTTC. Translating it yields CAWSVNSLDDGDEQYF. Combining the CDR3 with reference TRBV30 and TRBJ2-7 gives the whole variable domain SQTIHQWPATLVQPVGSPLSLECTVEGTSNPNLYWYRQAAGRGLQLLFYSVGIGQISSEVPQNLSASRPQDRQFILSSKKLLLSDSGFYLCAWSVNSLDDGDEQYFGPGTRLTVT.